The 17 T cell receptor beta chains given below trace back to one sample, sequenced in a study of blood T cells in healthy people across ages. Using a J-beta primer mix together with a sample-barcoded 5' primer, a second PCR was run for roughly 7 to 12 cycles. TCRdb reprocessed the 5' RACE reads with MiXCR, giving one entry per CDR3 protein. The data hold around 2 million distinct CDR3 sequences, with about 39% observed a single time. Sequencing used blood. The receptors originated from a human donor in good health.

This clonotype occurred many times. The gene calls are TRBV7-2 and TRBJ2-5; no clear D gene. Germline CDR1 is SGHTA and CDR2 is FQGNSA. There are 12 residues in the CDR3. The V end was cut by 5 bases, the J end by 5 bases, with 9 bases between. In DNA, the CDR3 is TGTGCCAGCAGCCCCCTTCGGGAGACCCAGTACTTC. The encoded protein is CASSPLRETQYF.

The chain employs TRBV6-5 and TRBJ1-2; D is unclear. The CDR3 spans 12 residues. The germline V gene encodes CDR1 MNHEY and CDR2 SVGAGI. Trimming cost V 8 bases and J 7 bases, with 14 bases left between them. The CDR3 loop reads CASRLFGGGYTF. In DNA, the CDR3 is TGTGCCAGCCGCCTTTTTGGCGGTGGCTACACCTTC.

The rearrangement uses TRBV5-5 and TRBJ1-1; D remains unclear. The germline V gene has CDR1 SGHKS and CDR2 YYEKEE (reference sequence). This CDR3 spans 13 amino acids. The V end was cut by 1 base, the J end by 6 bases, with 10 bases between. The CDR3 protein is CASSLSRYPEAFF. As DNA, the CDR3 is TGTGCCAGCAGCTTGAGCCGTTATCCTGAAGCTTTCTTT.

CDR3 nucleotides: TGTGCCAGCGCCGCGGGGAGCTCCTACAATGAGCAGTTCTTC. This gives the protein CASAAGSSYNEQFF. The rearrangement links TRBV6-1 to TRBJ2-1, with TRBD2 as a possible D gene (6 bases). The germline V gene has CDR1 MNHNS and CDR2 SASEGT. Trimming took off 8 bases at V and 0 bases at J, with 11 bases between the two ends. The CDR3 is 14 residues long.

This rearrangement joins TRBV30 to TRBJ1-2; TRBD1 matches 7 bases. This CDR3 has 15 amino acids. V lost 3 bases to trimming and J lost 2 bases; unmatched junction nucleotides: 9. CDR1 is GTSNPN and CDR2 is SVGIG in the germline V gene (reference sequence). CDR3 loop: CAWRERQGSNYGYTF. The CDR3 DNA is TGTGCCTGGAGGGAGAGACAGGGATCAAACTATGGCTACACCTTC.

The sample holds a few counts of this clonotype. One junction end does not reproduce the germline sequence, and a read error may be involved. The chain employs TRBV12-3 or TRBV12-4 and TRBJ1-1; tentatively, D is TRBD1 (5 bases). The CDR3 totals 13 residues. DNA for the CDR3: TGTGCCAGCACCTTGGGGCCAAACACTGAGGCTTTCTTT. Translated: CASTLGPNTEAFF.

The chain has TRBV5-1 and TRBJ1-4; D gene uncertain. V gave up 0 bases and J gave up 5 bases, with 11 bases separating them. Germline-derived CDR1 and CDR2 are SGHRS and YFSETQ. The CDR3 covers 15 residues. CDR3 bases: TGCGCCAGCAGCTTGGAGGGCGCTCGAAATGAAAAACTGTTTTTT. Encoded protein: CASSLEGARNEKLFF.

The chain is built from TRBV7-2 and TRBJ2-1, with 12 bases matching TRBD2. V shed 5 bases, J shed 7 bases, and the junction held 6 bases outside the gene matches. CDR3 length: 15 amino acids. Germline V gene sequence: CDR1 SGHTA, CDR2 FQGNSA. In nucleotides, the CDR3 is TGTGCCAGCAGCCAGACTAGCGGGGGCAGGAATGAGCAGTTCTTC. Its protein is CASSQTSGGRNEQFF.

This chain uses TRBV12-3 or TRBV12-4 with TRBJ1-4; 9 bases are shared with TRBD1. With V trimmed by 7 bases and J by 8 bases, 8 bases remained unmatched. The CDR3 is made up of 14 amino acids. The CDR3 loop reads CASNLQGASEKLFF. The CDR3 DNA sequence: TGTGCCAGCAACTTACAGGGGGCAAGCGAAAAACTGTTTTTT.

This clonotype was recorded a few times. The V call is TRBV7-9, the J call TRBJ2-4; TRBD1 aligns across 11 bases. The CDR3 runs 16 residues. V was clipped by 1 base and J by 6 bases; unmatched bases: 5. Germline V gives CDR1 SEHNR, CDR2 FQNEAQ (reference sequence). The CDR3 DNA follows: TGTGCCAGCAGCTTAGGGACAGGGGGCTCGGGAAACATTCAGTACTTC. This encodes CASSLGTGGSGNIQYF.

The genes are TRBV6-5 and TRBJ1-5; D perhaps matches TRBD1 (5 bases). V lost 7 bases and J lost 0, with 16 bases in between. Germline assignment: CDR1 MNHEY and CDR2 SVGAGI. The CDR3 spans 16 residues. This CDR3 is CASKQGPLDSNQPQHF. In DNA form, the CDR3 reads TGTGCCAGCAAGCAGGGCCCCCTGGATAGCAATCAGCCCCAGCATTTT.

This clonotype has more than one count but fewer than ten. The chain links TRBV29-1 to TRBJ1-5, with D perhaps matching TRBD1 (6 bases). V dropped 4 bases and J dropped 6 bases, with 13 bases sitting between them. Germline CDR1 and CDR2: SQVTM and ANQGSEA. The CDR3 spans 13 residues. CDR3: CSVAGQSGQPQHF. For the CDR3, the DNA is TGCAGCGTTGCCGGACAGTCGGGTCAGCCCCAGCATTTT.

CDR3 DNA sequence: TGTGCCAGCACAGGTGGCGGGGCTAACTATGGCTACACCTTC. Its translation is CASTGGGANYGYTF. V usage is TRBV25-1 and J usage is TRBJ1-2; no definite D call. CDR3 length: 14 amino acids. Trimming left V 7 bases short and J 0 bases short, with 12 bases between. Germline values: CDR1 MGHDK, CDR2 SYGVNS.

The genes are TRBV20-1 and TRBJ2-3; 9 bases align to TRBD2. V dropped 6 bases and J dropped 4; count of bases not matched to a gene: 20. The CDR3 runs 18 residues. Germline values: CDR1 DFQATT, CDR2 SNEGSKA (reference sequence). CDR3 loop: CSAPAGGGAGFLADTQYF. As DNA, the CDR3 is TGCAGTGCCCCGGCTGGCGGGGGGGCCGGGTTTTTGGCAGATACGCAGTATTTT.

CDR3 sequence (DNA): TGTGCCAGCAGCCAAAGACGACCCTCCGAGGGGACCCAGTACTTC. This gives the protein CASSQRRPSEGTQYF. The genes are TRBV7-9 and TRBJ2-5; tentative D call: TRBD2 (5 bases). This CDR3 spans 15 amino acids. The V end lost 5 bases, the J end lost 7 bases, and 20 bases lay between the germline ends. CDR1 is SEHNR, CDR2 FQNEAQ, per germline (reference sequence). Drawing the rest from reference TRBV7-9 and TRBJ2-5, the complete variable domain is DTGVSQNPRHKITKRGQNVTFRCDPISEHNRLYWYRQTLGQGPEFLTYFQNEAQLEKSRLLSDRFSAERPKGSFSTLEIQRTEQGDSAMYLCASSQRRPSEGTQYFGPGTRLLVL.

The chain employs TRBV4-3 and TRBJ2-5; no clear D gene. The J call is in doubt because the DNA end fits TRBJ2-7 better. CDR3 length: 15 residues. Germline V CDR1 and CDR2: LGHNA, YSLEER. CDR3 DNA sequence: TGCGCCAGCAGCCCTAACATCGGCAGTCGGTACGAGCAGTACTTC. Protein sequence: CASSPNIGSRYEQYF.

The V and J genes are TRBV6-5 and TRBJ2-3; D may be TRBD1 (7 bases). The germline V gene encodes CDR1 MNHEY and CDR2 SVGAGI. Trimming removed 8 bases at V and 3 bases at J, with 18 bases between. There are 15 residues in the CDR3. The CDR3 is CASGRDAGGTDTQYF. CDR3 nucleotide sequence: TGTGCCAGCGGAAGGGACGCAGGGGGGACAGATACGCAGTATTTT.